Shown below are 3 T cell receptor beta chains from a single sample sequenced in a study of blood T cell repertoires in COVID-19. Sequencing was performed with immunoSEQ multiplex PCR; in TCRdb, only in-frame clones are kept and a portion is missing. The sample records about 140,000 clones, about four fifths being singletons. The sample consisted of peripheral blood. All receptors derive from a human donor in a cohort sampled during active COVID-19.

The J gene is TRBJ2-3, the V gene TRBV4-3; D possibly corresponds to TRBD2 (6 bases). The germline V gene encodes CDR1 LGHNA and CDR2 YSLEER. The ends were cut back, 0 bases at V and 3 bases at J, with 22 bases in the middle. The CDR3 totals 19 residues. This chain's CDR3 is CASSQELIGSLVETDTQYF. CDR3 nucleotides: TGCGCCAGCAGCCAAGAACTTATCGGGAGTCTAGTCGAGACAGATACGCAGTATTTT.

A single count supports this clone. V gene TRBV3-1 (or the pseudogene TRBV3-2) combines with J gene TRBJ2-5; TRBD1 matches 7 bases. J was trimmed by 5 bases and V by 2 bases; bases with no gene match: 5. Germline values: CDR1 LGHDT, CDR2 YNNKEL (reference sequence). The CDR3 covers 14 residues. CDR3 nucleotide sequence: TGTGCCAGCAGCCAACACAGGGGTGGGGAGACCCAGTACTTC. This gives the protein CASSQHRGGETQYF.

This chain links TRBV28 with TRBJ1-5, with D uncertain. This CDR3 is built from 12 residues. Germline-derived CDR1 and CDR2 are MDHEN and SYDVKM. The V gene lost 3 bases and the J gene lost 5 bases, with 5 bases spanning the gap. For the CDR3, the DNA is TGTGCCAGCAGTTTCAATTATCAGCCCCAGCATTTT. Protein sequence: CASSFNYQPQHF.